Each of the 32 T cell receptor beta chains below was sequenced from the same sample in a study of shared clonotypes between healthy human individuals. CD45RO-negative, CCR7-selected cells formed the naive CD8 fraction, which excluded terminally differentiated effector memory CD45RA+ cells. Only in-frame clones appear in the TCRdb table, and some are missing; sequencing was by immunoSEQ multiplex PCR. The profile covers hundreds of thousands of clones, with roughly 94% appearing a single time and roughly 24% taken by the ten largest. The material sequenced was naive CD8+ T cells sorted from blood. Receptors originate from a young man in good health.

J is TRBJ2-1 and V is TRBV11-2; D gene uncertain. From germline, CDR1 is SGHAT and CDR2 FQNNGV. Trimming removed 4 bases from V and 8 bases from J, with 15 bases in between. This CDR3 has 14 amino acids. The CDR3 nucleotides read TGTGCCAGCAGCTCCCCGGGCCCTCCGGATGAGCAGTTCTTC. As protein: CASSSPGPPDEQFF. The variable domain in full, completed from reference TRBV11-2 and TRBJ2-1, reads EAGVAQSPRYKIIEKRQSVAFWCNPISGHATLYWYQQILGQGPKLLIQFQNNGVVDDSQLPKDRFSAERLKGVDSTLKIQPAKLEDSAVYLCASSSPGPPDEQFFGPGTRLTVL.

The CDR3 DNA is TGTGCCAGCAGTTTAAGGGTGGGCTCCTACGAGCAGTACTTC. It specifies CASSLRVGSYEQYF. V usage is TRBV27 and J usage is TRBJ2-7; the D is unclear. This CDR3 is built from 14 residues. V was pared by 2 bases and J by 0 bases, with 8 bases between. Germline lookup yields CDR1 MNHEY and CDR2 SMNVEV (reference sequence).

This clone was detected only a few times. The chain carries TRBV19 and TRBJ2-3, with no clear D. The CDR3 runs to 15 residues. Germline values: CDR1 LNHDA, CDR2 SQIVND (reference sequence). Trimming left V 5 bases short and J 0 bases short, with 12 bases between. CDR3 loop: CASSRLGLSTDTQYF. The DNA of the CDR3 is TGTGCCAGTAGTCGGTTGGGTCTCAGCACAGATACGCAGTATTTT.

The chain employs TRBV5-1 and TRBJ1-5, with 12 bases aligning to TRBD1. Germline trimming cut 3 bases from V and 7 bases from J; bases unmatched to any gene: 5. CDR1 and CDR2 (germline): SGHRS, YFSETQ. The CDR3 sequence is 15 residues long. CDR3 nucleotide sequence: TGCGCCAGCAGCTCCGGGACAGGGGGCGAACAGCCCCAGCATTTT. This sequence encodes CASSSGTGGEQPQHF.

The chain uses TRBV28 and TRBJ1-4; 7 nucleotides match TRBD1. From germline, CDR1 is MDHEN and CDR2 SYDVKM. Trimming took 3 bases from V and 3 from J; bases not matched to a gene: 10. The CDR3 has 17 amino acids. Here the CDR3 reads CASSLTRDRAPNEKLFF. CDR3 sequence (DNA): TGTGCCAGCAGTTTGACCCGTGACAGGGCCCCTAATGAAAAACTGTTTTTT. Using reference TRBV28 and TRBJ1-4 for the parts outside the CDR3, the full variable domain is DVKVTQSSRYLVKRTGEKVFLECVQDMDHENMFWYRQDPGLGLRLIYFSYDVKMKEKGDIPEGYSVSREKKERFSLILESASTNQTSMYLCASSLTRDRAPNEKLFFGSGTQLSVL.

The chain employs TRBV19 and TRBJ2-2; D is tentatively TRBD1 or TRBD2 (5 bases each). V lost 5 bases, J lost 2 bases, and 12 bases lay in between. CDR1 is LNHDA, CDR2 SQIVND, per germline (reference sequence). The CDR3 runs 15 residues. The chain's CDR3 is CASSLMGTNTGELFF. In DNA, the CDR3 is TGTGCCAGTAGTTTGATGGGGACCAACACCGGGGAGCTGTTTTTT.

DNA of the CDR3: TGCAGCGTTGAATCGAGGAGGACCCTGGGTGAGCAGTTCTTC. It encodes CSVESRRTLGEQFF. The rearrangement links TRBV29-1 to TRBJ2-1; weak D call: TRBD2 (5 bases). Trimming shortened V by 2 bases and J by 9 bases, and 17 bases separated the two germline ends. Germline CDR1 reads SQVTM; CDR2 reads ANQGSEA. CDR3 length: 14 residues.

This chain joins TRBV9 and TRBJ2-7; 12 nucleotides align to TRBD2. Unmatched junction bases numbered 1, after V lost 3 bases and J lost 3 bases. The CDR3 spans 14 residues. Germline CDR1 and CDR2: SGDLS and YYNGEE. This CDR3 is CASSETSGSYEQYF. The CDR3 DNA follows: TGTGCCAGCAGCGAGACTAGCGGGAGCTACGAGCAGTACTTC.

The V call is TRBV6-5, the J call TRBJ2-5, with 7 bases fitting TRBD2. The CDR3 length is 16 residues. CDR1 and CDR2 (germline): MNHEY, SVGAGI. J was trimmed by 5 bases and V by 0 bases; bases with no gene match: 9. In nucleotides, the CDR3 is TGTGCCAGCAGTTACTCTGCGGGAGAGGGCGGGGAGACCCAGTACTTC. It codes for CASSYSAGEGGETQYF.

The chain carries TRBV4-3 and TRBJ2-2; 8 nucleotides agree with TRBD2. The CDR3 loop spans 19 amino acids. V lost 0 bases, J lost 0 bases, and 9 bases stayed unmatched. CDR1 is LGHNA and CDR2 is YSLEER in the germline V gene. The CDR3 bases are TGCGCCAGCAGCCAAGATCTAGTTAGCGGGACCACGAACACCGGGGAGCTGTTTTTT. Translated, it gives CASSQDLVSGTTNTGELFF.

This rearrangement joins TRBV27 to TRBJ2-7; perhaps TRBD2 as D (6 bases). Per germline, CDR1 MNHEY and CDR2 SMNVEV (reference sequence). The V and J ends lost 2 bases and 2 bases respectively, with 22 bases between them. This CDR3 has 18 amino acids. The CDR3 DNA follows: TGTGCCAGCAGTTTAAGGGTTAGCGGTAAATACCCTACCTACGAGCAGTACTTC. This translates into CASSLRVSGKYPTYEQYF.

The gene calls are TRBV7-9 and TRBJ1-2; D not certain. V gave up 2 bases and J gave up 8 bases, with 12 bases separating them. In germline, CDR1 is SEHNR, CDR2 FQNEAQ (reference sequence). This CDR3 is 13 amino acids long. CDR3 DNA: TGTGCCAGCAGCTTACCCGGGTTTGAGGGCTACACCTTC. Translated: CASSLPGFEGYTF.

The CDR3 sequence is CASSLLGTVSNQPQHF. The CDR3 bases are TGTGCCAGCAGTTTATTGGGGACAGTTTCAAATCAGCCCCAGCATTTT. The rearrangement joins TRBV28 to TRBJ1-5; TRBD1 matches at 7 bases. The germline gives CDR1 MDHEN, CDR2 SYDVKM. After removal of 1 base from V and 4 bases from J, the junction contained 7 bases not matched to a gene. The CDR3 totals 16 residues.

This chain uses TRBV5-1 with TRBJ2-7; D remains ambiguous. The CDR3 contains 14 residues. The ends were cut back, 0 bases at V and 2 bases at J, with 9 bases in the middle. CDR1 and CDR2 (germline): SGHRS, YFSETQ. For the CDR3, the DNA is TGCGCCAGCAGCTTGGGCGAAGGAACCTACGAGCAGTACTTC. It specifies CASSLGEGTYEQYF.

The chain joins TRBV29-1 to TRBJ2-7; TRBD1 agrees at 7 bases. J gave up 0 bases and V 7 bases, and 6 bases lay outside the gene matches. Looked up from germline, CDR1 is SQVTM and CDR2 is ANQGSEA. CDR3 size: 13 residues. In nucleotides, the CDR3 is TGCAGCGCCCGACAGGGTGTCTCCTACGAGCAGTACTTC. Encoded protein: CSARQGVSYEQYF.

The chain joins TRBV18 to TRBJ2-7; TRBD2 matches 10 bases. V gave up 3 bases and J gave up 3 bases; unmatched junction bases: 17. This CDR3 region has 19 residues. Germline lookup yields CDR1 KGHSH and CDR2 LQKENI. CDR3 sequence: CASSPTVGPVAGGGYEQYF. The CDR3 DNA reads TGTGCCAGCTCACCCACAGTCGGGCCGGTAGCGGGAGGCGGCTACGAGCAGTACTTC.

This rearrangement joins TRBV28 to TRBJ2-1; D not resolved. This CDR3 has 15 residues. Germline V lookup: CDR1 MDHEN, CDR2 SYDVKM. Trimming shortened V by 7 bases and J by 6 bases, and 19 bases separated the two germline ends. The CDR3, as DNA: TGTGCCAGCAACTCCGGGCCTGACCTCAGCAATGAGCAGTTCTTC. Translated, it gives CASNSGPDLSNEQFF.

The chain joins TRBV28 to TRBJ2-1; D is unclear. The CDR3 spans 11 residues. Germline-derived CDR1 and CDR2 are MDHEN and SYDVKM. V dropped 6 bases and J dropped 5 bases, with 5 bases sitting between them. CDR3 coding DNA: TGTGCCAGCAGGAGAGACAATGAGCAGTTCTTC. Residues: CASRRDNEQFF.

This chain joins TRBV11-2 and TRBJ2-7; possibly TRBD2 for D (7 bases). The V gene's germline CDR1 is SGHAT and CDR2 FQNNGV. Trimming left V 5 bases short and J 6 bases short, with 17 bases between. The CDR3 totals 14 residues. The CDR3 region has the DNA TGTGCCAGCAGCCCACGGGGGGCCGGGGGCGAGCAGTACTTC. This sequence encodes CASSPRGAGGEQYF.

For this clone: This specimen includes other DNA sequences encoding the same CDR3. This sequence joins TRBV7-9 and TRBJ2-7, with a weak D call TRBD1 (5 bases). The V and J ends lost 2 bases and 4 bases respectively, with 6 bases between them. Germline loops: CDR1 SEHNR, CDR2 FQNEAQ (reference sequence). The CDR3 is 12 amino acids. The CDR3 nucleotides read TGTGCCAGCAGCTTACCAGGGTACGAGCAGTACTTC. It specifies CASSLPGYEQYF.

The rearrangement links TRBV6-5 to TRBJ2-3; TRBD2 matches at 11 bases. The V and J ends lost 6 bases and 6 bases, in that order; junction bases with no gene match: 8. Germline lookup yields CDR1 MNHEY and CDR2 SVGAGI. The CDR3 has 15 residues. This chain's CDR3 is CASSLTSGSGDTQYF. The DNA of the CDR3 is TGTGCCAGCAGCCTCACTAGCGGGAGCGGTGATACGCAGTATTTT.

On this clone: This specimen includes other DNA sequences encoding the same CDR3. The gene calls are TRBV7-9 and TRBJ2-1; no firm D call. The V end was cut by 2 bases, the J end by 0 bases, with 2 bases between. Germline V CDR1 and CDR2: SEHNR, FQNEAQ (reference sequence). There are 13 residues in the CDR3. The CDR3 DNA is TGTGCCAGCAGCTTAAGCTCCTACAATGAGCAGTTCTTC. Residues: CASSLSSYNEQFF.

This chain uses TRBV6-1 with TRBJ1-5; TRBD1 matches 7 bases. Germline lookup yields CDR1 MNHNS and CDR2 SASEGT. There are 13 residues in the CDR3. J lost 6 bases, V lost 9 bases, and 8 bases had no gene match. The CDR3 loop reads CARLDRAGQPQHF. In DNA form, the CDR3 reads TGTGCCAGACTAGACAGGGCGGGTCAGCCCCAGCATTTT.

This clone was observed once. It may be a read error: a sequence one base away is much more abundant. This sample includes further DNA sequences coding for the same CDR3. V gene TRBV27 combines with J gene TRBJ2-1; D call uncertain. Deletions cut 2 bases from V and 8 bases from J, with 7 bases between. The CDR3 contains 12 residues. Germline values: CDR1 MNHEY, CDR2 SMNVEV (reference sequence). Here the CDR3 DNA reads TGTGCCAGCAGTTTAAATGGGGATGAGCAGTTCTTC. This sequence encodes CASSLNGDEQFF.

This clone is a singleton in its sample. This rearrangement joins TRBV18 to TRBJ2-1; maybe TRBD2 (5 bases). V lost 6 bases and J lost 12, with 15 bases in between. This CDR3 is 12 amino acids long. From germline, CDR1 is KGHSH and CDR2 LQKENI. CDR3 sequence: CASSHMSEGQFF. DNA for the CDR3: TGTGCCAGCTCCCATATGAGCGAGGGGCAGTTCTTC. Together with reference TRBV18 and TRBJ2-1, the CDR3 gives the full variable domain: NAGVMQNPRHLVRRRGQEARLRCSPMKGHSHVYWYRQLPEEGLKFMVYLQKENIIDESGMPKERFSAEFPKEGPSILRIQQVVRGDSAAYFCASSHMSEGQFFGPGTRLTVL.

The J gene is TRBJ2-3, the V gene TRBV4-3; 14 positions agree with TRBD2. V lost 3 bases, J lost 5 bases, and 4 bases stayed unmatched. The CDR3 runs 16 residues. Germline CDR1 and CDR2: LGHNA and YSLEER. CDR3 residues: CASSQGLAGEIDTQYF. The CDR3 DNA reads as TGCGCCAGCAGCCAGGGACTAGCGGGAGAAATAGATACGCAGTATTTT.

The V call is TRBV29-1, the J call TRBJ2-7; 8 bases line up with TRBD1. This CDR3 contains 14 residues. Trimming at V came to 0 bases and at J to 6 bases, leaving 7 bases not matched to a gene. CDR1 and CDR2 (germline): SQVTM, ANQGSEA. The CDR3 reads CSVEDGQGGPEQYF. The CDR3 nucleotides are TGCAGCGTTGAAGATGGACAGGGCGGTCCCGAGCAGTACTTC.

This clone has a handful of counts. Other DNA sequences in the same sample also yield this CDR3. This rearrangement joins TRBV4-1 to TRBJ2-7; D is undetermined. Germline CDR1 and CDR2: MGHRA and YSYEKL. The CDR3 contains 15 residues. Trimming took 1 base from V and 0 from J, leaving 10 bases between them. For the CDR3, the DNA is TGCGCCAGCAGCCAAGGAGTAGATAGCTCCTACGAGCAGTACTTC. Translated: CASSQGVDSSYEQYF.

The chain joins TRBV7-2 to TRBJ2-2, with 8 bases fitting TRBD2. Losses at the gene ends were 3 bases for V and 4 bases for J; bases not matched to a gene: 7. The CDR3 loop spans 16 amino acids. CDR1 is SGHTA, CDR2 FQGNSA, per germline. The CDR3 DNA sequence: TGTGCCAGCAGCTTGATTTCCGGGAGGGTCACCGGGGAGCTGTTTTTT. It is translated as CASSLISGRVTGELFF.

The chain is built from TRBV2 and TRBJ2-1; 9 bases map to TRBD1. CDR1 is SNHLY, CDR2 FYNNEI, per germline. CDR3 length equals 14 residues. V was pared by 5 bases and J by 7 bases, with 6 bases of the junction left unmatched. This CDR3 reads CASSSRDRGNEQFF. CDR3 coding DNA: TGTGCCAGCAGTTCCCGAGACAGGGGGAATGAGCAGTTCTTC. Combining the CDR3 with reference TRBV2 and TRBJ2-1 gives the whole variable domain EPEVTQTPSHQVTQMGQEVILRCVPISNHLYFYWYRQILGQKVEFLVSFYNNEISEKSEIFDDQFSVERPDGSNFTLKIRSTKLEDSAMYFCASSSRDRGNEQFFGPGTRLTVL.

V is TRBV4-1 and J is TRBJ1-1; possibly TRBD1 for D (5 bases). The ends were cut back, 4 bases at V and 0 bases at J, with 9 bases in the middle. The CDR3 spans 14 residues. Germline CDR1 MGHRA, CDR2 YSYEKL. CDR3 protein: CASSPGVMNTEAFF. The CDR3 coding sequence is TGCGCCAGCAGCCCGGGGGTGATGAACACTGAAGCTTTCTTT.

The chain uses TRBV7-2 and TRBJ2-7; D is possibly TRBD2 (5 bases). Germline V gene data show CDR1 as SGHTA and CDR2 as FQGNSA. The V gene lost 1 base and the J gene lost 2 bases, with 9 bases spanning the gap. The CDR3 covers 14 residues. DNA for the CDR3: TGTGCCAGCAGCTTAGGGACTTCAACCTACGAGCAGTACTTC. Its translation: CASSLGTSTYEQYF.